The entry below describes one T cell receptor (beta chain). Its antigen is unidentified. V was cut by 1 base and J by 4 bases, with 13 bases left in between. The CDR3 has 16 residues. The germline V gene has CDR1 MGHDK and CDR2 SYGVNS. This record comes from a study of shared clonotypes between healthy human individuals. Notes on the study in general: Deeper or shallower sequencing was expected to change how clonotypes are shared among donors.

TCRdb's table, derived via immunoSEQ multiplex PCR, lists solely in-frame clones and lacks some. The sample consists of some 1 million clones, about 75% of them appearing once. This receptor was taken from a man between 18 and 35 years old in good health. Input material: memory CD4+ T cells sorted from blood. Subset denoted: CD45RA-negative fraction. The V call is TRBV25-1, the J call TRBJ2-2; either TRBD1 or TRBD2 may supply D (6 bases each). CDR3 coding DNA: TGTGCCAGCAGTGAATCCGGGGGCCGCAGCACCGGGGAGCTGTTTTTT. This sequence encodes CASSESGGRSTGELFF.